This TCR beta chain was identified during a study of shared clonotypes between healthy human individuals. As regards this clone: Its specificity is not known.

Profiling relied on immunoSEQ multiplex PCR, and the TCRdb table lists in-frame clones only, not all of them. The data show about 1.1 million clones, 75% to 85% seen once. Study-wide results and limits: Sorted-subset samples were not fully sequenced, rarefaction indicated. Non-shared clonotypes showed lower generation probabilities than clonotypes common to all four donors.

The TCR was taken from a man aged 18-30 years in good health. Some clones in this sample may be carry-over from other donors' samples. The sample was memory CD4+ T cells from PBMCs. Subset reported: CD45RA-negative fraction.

The CDR3 sequence is CASSIEGTGYEETQYF. CDR3 sequence (DNA): TGTGCCAGTAGTATAGAAGGGACAGGGTACGAAGAGACCCAGTACTTC. This rearrangement joins TRBV19 to TRBJ2-5; 9 nucleotides line up with TRBD1. The CDR3 runs 16 residues. Germline CDR1 reads LNHDA; CDR2 reads SQIVND (reference sequence). V was pared by 0 bases and J by 3 bases, with 5 bases of the junction left unmatched.